The rows below give T cell receptor beta chains drawn from one sample of a study of Ad26.COV2.S vaccination and SARS-CoV-2 variants. TCRdb's copy holds only in-frame clones and misses some; the assay was immunoSEQ multiplex PCR. Seen here are roughly 100,000 clones, around 80% observed once, and the top ten hold roughly 17%. Here the sequenced sample was peripheral blood, taken after recovery from COVID-19. The receptors originated from a human donor who had recovered from COVID-19. The conserved cysteine and the conserved F or W are not part of the CDR3 here. Where a row states a size, it is once, few, many or the class of an expanded clone; other rows omit it.

CDR3 protein,V gene,clone size,J gene
ASSLLTSYEQY,TRBV12-3/TRBV12-4,-,TRBJ2-7
ASSQVPGRNEKLF,TRBV14,-,TRBJ1-4
ASSLSGLAGSTQY,TRBV5-1,-,TRBJ2-3
ASSYDRGRNTIY,TRBV7-2,-,TRBJ1-3
ASSLDRGSETQY,TRBV5-1,-,TRBJ2-5
ASSSSRQGGRQPQH,TRBV6-5,few,TRBJ1-5
ASKAGRFNEQF,TRBV6-5,few,TRBJ2-1
ASSGTGAKSGYT,TRBV9,-,TRBJ1-2
ASSVGQGGNQPQH,TRBV5-1,-,TRBJ1-5
ASRRDLQFAPLH,TRBV28,few,TRBJ1-6
ASNLGGQPQH,TRBV2,-,TRBJ1-5
ASSIQGALHYGYT,TRBV2,-,TRBJ1-2
ASSHLRGRAGPVNNSPLH,TRBV3-1/TRBV3-2,-,TRBJ1-6
ASNAGTDFYNEQF,TRBV5-1,-,TRBJ2-1
ASSHPPTTVELNSPLH,TRBV7-9,-,TRBJ1-6
ASSLSPGSSYNEQF,TRBV5-4,-,TRBJ2-1
ASSLTGVGGELF,TRBV7-9,once,TRBJ2-2
ASSKSSVVYEQY,TRBV21-1,-,TRBJ2-7
ASSYGGRGQETQY,TRBV6-6,-,TRBJ2-5
ASRKGANEKLF,TRBV27,-,TRBJ1-4
ASSLGVSGELF,TRBV12-3/TRBV12-4,-,TRBJ2-2
ASSFRESQETQY,TRBV6-5,-,TRBJ2-5
ASRGQGAGELF,TRBV19,-,TRBJ2-2
ASNSRSYNEQF,TRBV6-5,-,TRBJ2-1
ASSFGPLISVDSPLH,TRBV5-6,-,TRBJ1-6
AISEKQGREKLF,TRBV10-3,-,TRBJ1-4
ASADRANYGYT,TRBV7-9,-,TRBJ1-2
ASSPRQGSNEKLF,TRBV5-4,-,TRBJ1-4
ASSPLAGGRSTDTQY,TRBV18,once,TRBJ2-3
ASSYSSDRGLRYEQY,TRBV6-7,-,TRBJ2-7
ASSLAAGPGDGYT,TRBV5-6,once,TRBJ1-2